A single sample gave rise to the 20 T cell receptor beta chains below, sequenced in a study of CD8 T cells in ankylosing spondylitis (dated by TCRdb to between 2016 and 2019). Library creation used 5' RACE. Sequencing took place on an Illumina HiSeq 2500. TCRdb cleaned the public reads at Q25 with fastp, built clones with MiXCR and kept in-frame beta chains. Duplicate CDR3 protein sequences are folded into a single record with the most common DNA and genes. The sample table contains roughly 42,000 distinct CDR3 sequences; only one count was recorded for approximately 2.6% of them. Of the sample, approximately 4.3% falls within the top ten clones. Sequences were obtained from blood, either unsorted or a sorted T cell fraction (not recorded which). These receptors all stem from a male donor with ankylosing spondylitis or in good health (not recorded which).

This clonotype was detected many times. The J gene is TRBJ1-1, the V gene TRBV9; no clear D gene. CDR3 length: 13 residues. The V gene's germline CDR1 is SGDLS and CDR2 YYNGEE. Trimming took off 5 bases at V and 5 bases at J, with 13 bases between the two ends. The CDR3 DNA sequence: TGTGCCAGCAGGGACTTCGGAGGAACTGAAGCTTTCTTT. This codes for CASRDFGGTEAFF.

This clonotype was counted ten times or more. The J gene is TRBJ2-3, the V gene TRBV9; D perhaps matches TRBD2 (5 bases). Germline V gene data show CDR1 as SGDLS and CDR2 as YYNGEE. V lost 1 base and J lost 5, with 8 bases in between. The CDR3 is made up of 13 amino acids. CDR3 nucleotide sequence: TGTGCCAGCAGCGTACTTGAGGGAGATACGCAGTATTTT. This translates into CASSVLEGDTQYF.

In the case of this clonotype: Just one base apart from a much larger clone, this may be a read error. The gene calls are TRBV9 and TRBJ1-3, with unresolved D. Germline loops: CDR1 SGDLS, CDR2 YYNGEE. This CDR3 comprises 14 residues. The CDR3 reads CASSELFSGNTLYF. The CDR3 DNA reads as TGTGCCAGCAGCGAACTTTTTTCTGGAAACACCCTATATTTT.

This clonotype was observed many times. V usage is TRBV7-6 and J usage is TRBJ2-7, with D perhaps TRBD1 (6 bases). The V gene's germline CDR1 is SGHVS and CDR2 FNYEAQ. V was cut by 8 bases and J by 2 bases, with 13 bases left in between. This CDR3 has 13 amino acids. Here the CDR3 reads CASYPGQPYEQYF. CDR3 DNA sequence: TGTGCCAGCTATCCGGGACAACCCTACGAGCAGTACTTC.

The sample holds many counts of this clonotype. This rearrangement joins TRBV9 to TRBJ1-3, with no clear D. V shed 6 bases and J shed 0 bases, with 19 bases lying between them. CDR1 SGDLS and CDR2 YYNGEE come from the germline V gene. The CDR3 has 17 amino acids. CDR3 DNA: TGTGCCAGCACCCTGACCCCGCAGCCCAGCTCTGGAAACACCATATATTTT. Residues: CASTLTPQPSSGNTIYF.

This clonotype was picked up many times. The CDR3 DNA reads TGTGCCAGCAGCGTAGGGGGGACAGGAGGTGAAAAACTGTTTTTT. Residues: CASSVGGTGGEKLFF. This sequence joins TRBV9 and TRBJ1-4; TRBD1 matches at 8 bases. CDR1 is SGDLS, CDR2 YYNGEE, per germline. CDR3 length: 15 amino acids. Losses at the gene ends were 0 bases for V and 7 bases for J; bases not matched to a gene: 5.

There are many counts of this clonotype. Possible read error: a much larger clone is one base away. CDR3 DNA sequence: TGTGCCAGCAGCGTAGACGAGACCCAGTACTTC. Translated, it gives CASSVDETQYF. The chain joins TRBV9 to TRBJ2-5; no clear D. Between the trimmed V and J ends, which lost 0 bases and 5 bases, there was a span of 2 bases. Germline CDR1 SGDLS, CDR2 YYNGEE. The CDR3 length is 11 residues.

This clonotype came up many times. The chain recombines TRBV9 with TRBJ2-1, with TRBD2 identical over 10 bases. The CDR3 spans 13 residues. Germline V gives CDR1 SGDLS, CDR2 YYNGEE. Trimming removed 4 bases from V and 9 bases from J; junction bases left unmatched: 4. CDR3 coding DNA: TGTGCCAGCAGCAGCGGGACTAGCGTTGAGCAGTTCTTC. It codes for CASSSGTSVEQFF.

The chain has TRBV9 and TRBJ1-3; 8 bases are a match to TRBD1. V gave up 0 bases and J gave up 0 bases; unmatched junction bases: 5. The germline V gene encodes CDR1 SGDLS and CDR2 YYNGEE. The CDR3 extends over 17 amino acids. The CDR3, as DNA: TGTGCCAGCAGCGTAGGGGGGACAGGTAACTCTGGAAACACCATATATTTT. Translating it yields CASSVGGTGNSGNTIYF. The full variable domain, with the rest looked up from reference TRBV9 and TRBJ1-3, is DSGVTQTPKHLITATGQRVTLRCSPRSGDLSVYWYQQSLDQGLQFLIQYYNGEERAKGNILERFSAQQFPDLHSELNLSSLELGDSALYFCASSVGGTGNSGNTIYFGEGSWLTVV.

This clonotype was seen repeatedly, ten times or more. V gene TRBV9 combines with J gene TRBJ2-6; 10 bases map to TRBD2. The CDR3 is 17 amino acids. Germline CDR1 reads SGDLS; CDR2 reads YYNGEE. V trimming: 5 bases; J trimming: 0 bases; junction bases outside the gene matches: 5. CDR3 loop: CASSRTSGDSGANVLTF. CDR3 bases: TGTGCCAGCAGTAGGACTAGCGGAGACTCTGGGGCCAACGTCCTGACTTTC.

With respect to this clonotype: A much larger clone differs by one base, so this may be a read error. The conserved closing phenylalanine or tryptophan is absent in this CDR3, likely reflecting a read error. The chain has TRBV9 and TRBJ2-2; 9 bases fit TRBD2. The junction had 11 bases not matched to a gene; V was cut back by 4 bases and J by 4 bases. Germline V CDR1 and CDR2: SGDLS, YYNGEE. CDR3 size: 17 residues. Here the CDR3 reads CASSPHLSGRTTGELFL. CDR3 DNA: TGTGCCAGCAGCCCACATCTAAGCGGGAGGACCACCGGGGAGCTGTTTCTT.

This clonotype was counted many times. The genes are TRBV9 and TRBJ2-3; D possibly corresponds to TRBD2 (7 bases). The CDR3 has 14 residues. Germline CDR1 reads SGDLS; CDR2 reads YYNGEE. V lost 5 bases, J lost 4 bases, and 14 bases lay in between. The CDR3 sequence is CASRPGEGADTQYF. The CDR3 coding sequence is TGTGCCAGCAGACCAGGGGAGGGCGCAGATACGCAGTATTTT.

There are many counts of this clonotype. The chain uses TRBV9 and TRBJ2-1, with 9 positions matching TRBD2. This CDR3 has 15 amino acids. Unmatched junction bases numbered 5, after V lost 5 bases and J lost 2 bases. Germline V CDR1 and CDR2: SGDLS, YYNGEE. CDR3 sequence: CASSLSGSTYNEQFF. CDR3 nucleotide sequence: TGTGCCAGCAGTCTTAGCGGGAGTACCTACAATGAGCAGTTCTTC. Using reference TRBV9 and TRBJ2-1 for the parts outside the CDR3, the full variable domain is DSGVTQTPKHLITATGQRVTLRCSPRSGDLSVYWYQQSLDQGLQFLIQYYNGEERAKGNILERFSAQQFPDLHSELNLSSLELGDSALYFCASSLSGSTYNEQFFGPGTRLTVL.

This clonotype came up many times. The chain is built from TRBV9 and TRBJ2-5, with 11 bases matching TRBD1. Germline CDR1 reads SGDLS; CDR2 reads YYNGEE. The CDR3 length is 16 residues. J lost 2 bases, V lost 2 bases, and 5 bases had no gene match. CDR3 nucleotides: TGTGCCAGCAGCGTCTCCGGGACAGGGGGGCAAGAGACCCAGTACTTC. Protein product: CASSVSGTGGQETQYF.

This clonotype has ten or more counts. The CDR3 DNA is TGTGCCAGCAGCGTAGAGGATTTGGCCTCTGCCGAGCAGTACTTC. It is translated as CASSVEDLASAEQYF. J is TRBJ2-7 and V is TRBV9, with D unresolved. The CDR3 is made up of 15 amino acids. Germline V gene data show CDR1 as SGDLS and CDR2 as YYNGEE. Deletions cut 0 bases from V and 6 bases from J, with 16 bases between.

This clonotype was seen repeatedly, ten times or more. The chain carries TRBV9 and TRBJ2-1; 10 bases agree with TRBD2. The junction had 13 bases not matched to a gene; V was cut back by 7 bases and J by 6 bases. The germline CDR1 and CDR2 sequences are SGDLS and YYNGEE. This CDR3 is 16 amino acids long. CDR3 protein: CASGPAGGFVGNEQFF. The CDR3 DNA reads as TGTGCCAGCGGTCCAGCGGGAGGGTTTGTGGGCAATGAGCAGTTCTTC.

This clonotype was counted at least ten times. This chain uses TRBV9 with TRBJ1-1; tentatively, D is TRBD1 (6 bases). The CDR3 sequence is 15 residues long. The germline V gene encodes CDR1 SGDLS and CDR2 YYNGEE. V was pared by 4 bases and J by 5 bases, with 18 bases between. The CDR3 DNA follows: TGTGCCAGCAGCACCCAGGGGCAGGGACCGACTGAAGCTTTCTTT. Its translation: CASSTQGQGPTEAFF. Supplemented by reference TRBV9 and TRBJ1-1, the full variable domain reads DSGVTQTPKHLITATGQRVTLRCSPRSGDLSVYWYQQSLDQGLQFLIQYYNGEERAKGNILERFSAQQFPDLHSELNLSSLELGDSALYFCASSTQGQGPTEAFFGQGTRLTVV.

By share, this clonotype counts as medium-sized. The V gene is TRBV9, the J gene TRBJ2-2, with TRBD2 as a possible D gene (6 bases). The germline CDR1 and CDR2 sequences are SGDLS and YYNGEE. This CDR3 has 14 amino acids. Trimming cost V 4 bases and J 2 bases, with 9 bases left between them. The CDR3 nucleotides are TGTGCCAGCAGCCAGGGACTCAACACCGGGGAGCTGTTTTTT. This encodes CASSQGLNTGELFF.

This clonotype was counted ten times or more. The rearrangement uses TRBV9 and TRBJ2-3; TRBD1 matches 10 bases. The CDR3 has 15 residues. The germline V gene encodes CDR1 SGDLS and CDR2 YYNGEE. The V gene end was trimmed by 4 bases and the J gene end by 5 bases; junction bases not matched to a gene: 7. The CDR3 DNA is TGTGCCAGCAGCACGCAGACAGGGGGCTTAGATACGCAGTATTTT. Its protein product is CASSTQTGGLDTQYF.

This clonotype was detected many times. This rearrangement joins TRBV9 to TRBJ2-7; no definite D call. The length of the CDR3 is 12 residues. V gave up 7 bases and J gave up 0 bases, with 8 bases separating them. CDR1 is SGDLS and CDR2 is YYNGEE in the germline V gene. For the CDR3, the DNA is TGTGCCAGCGGCCAAAGCTCCTACGAGCAGTACTTC. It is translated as CASGQSSYEQYF.